This is a list of T cell receptor beta chains from one sample in a study of blood T cell repertoires in COVID-19. Clones were sequenced by immunoSEQ multiplex PCR, and TCRdb holds only the in-frame ones, with some missing. The sample has 95,000 to 110,000 clones; about four fifths are singletons. The sample consisted of peripheral blood. These receptors were obtained from an elderly woman with active or convalescent COVID-19. Each CDR3 is given with its conserved first and last residue. Each record gives: J gene, D gene, V gene, clone size, CDR3 protein, CDR3 DNA. The D gene is left open where the match is weak. Clone sizes are given selectively: once, few, many, or a class where the clone is expanded.

J: TRBJ1-6
D: TRBD1
V: TRBV5-1
size: .
CDR3: CASSMRIPGQIRTYNSPLHF
DNA: TGCGCCAGCAGCATGCGGATTCCGGGACAGATAAGGACTTATAATTCACCCCTCCACTTT

J: TRBJ1-1
D: .
V: TRBV28
size: few
CDR3: CASTRPPGVEAFF
DNA: TGTGCCAGCACCCGACCGCCGGGGGTTGAAGCTTTCTTT

J: TRBJ2-2
D: TRBD1
V: TRBV5-4
size: few
CDR3: CASSLYKGGDNTGELFF
DNA: TGTGCCAGCAGCTTGTATAAAGGGGGCGATAATACCGGGGAGCTGTTTTTT

J: TRBJ1-2
D: .
V: TRBV2
size: .
CDR3: CASSQQNYGYTF
DNA: TGTGCCAGCAGTCAACAGAACTATGGCTACACCTTC

J: TRBJ2-7
D: .
V: TRBV5-1
size: .
CDR3: CASSLDAGPYEQYF
DNA: TGCGCCAGCAGCTTGGATGCAGGCCCCTACGAGCAGTACTTC

J: TRBJ2-1
D: .
V: TRBV6-1
size: .
CDR3: CASSEYDSRKGGEQFF
DNA: TGTGCCAGCAGTGAATACGACTCCCGAAAGGGCGGGGAGCAGTTCTTC

J: TRBJ1-3
D: .
V: TRBV25-1
size: .
CDR3: CASSEYGGGDGNTIYF
DNA: TGTGCCAGCAGTGAATATGGGGGAGGCGATGGAAACACCATATATTTT

J: TRBJ1-1
D: .
V: TRBV5-1
size: .
CDR3: CASSSRTVTLNTEAFF
DNA: TGCGCCAGCAGCTCGAGGACAGTGACCCTGAACACTGAAGCTTTCTTT

J: TRBJ1-1
D: .
V: TRBV19
size: .
CDR3: CASSIDTGMGAFF
DNA: TGTGCCAGTAGTATAGATACAGGGATGGGAGCTTTCTTT

J: TRBJ2-7
D: .
V: TRBV7-3
size: .
CDR3: CASSASSSSYEQYF
DNA: TGTGCCAGCAGCGCCTCTAGCTCCTCCTACGAGCAGTACTTC

J: TRBJ1-3
D: TRBD1
V: TRBV28
size: .
CDR3: CASSLTGSGNTIYF
DNA: TGTGCCAGCAGTCTGACAGGGTCTGGAAACACCATATATTTT

J: TRBJ1-4
D: TRBD1
V: TRBV6-5
size: .
CDR3: CASSYSQGFGEKLFF
DNA: TGTGCCAGCAGTTACTCACAGGGGTTCGGTGAAAAACTGTTTTTT

J: TRBJ1-5
D: TRBD1
V: TRBV28
size: .
CDR3: CASSGVQGNNQPQHF
DNA: TGTGCCAGCAGTGGGGTACAGGGGAACAATCAGCCCCAGCATTTT

J: TRBJ2-2
D: .
V: TRBV28
size: once
CDR3: CASSLMGGNTGELFF
DNA: TGTGCCAGCAGTCTAATGGGAGGAAACACCGGGGAGCTGTTTTTT

J: TRBJ1-3
D: TRBD1
V: TRBV7-9
size: once
CDR3: CASSSGDRSYFAGNTIYF
DNA: TGTGCCAGCAGCTCAGGGGACAGGTCTTACTTCGCTGGAAACACCATATATTTT

J: TRBJ1-1
D: .
V: TRBV28
size: .
CDR3: CASTPQGGSTEAFF
DNA: TGTGCCAGCACCCCACAGGGCGGGAGCACTGAAGCTTTCTTT

J: TRBJ1-4
D: TRBD1
V: TRBV5-1
size: .
CDR3: CASSFGTGAEKLFF
DNA: TGCGCCAGCAGCTTCGGCACAGGGGCTGAAAAACTGTTTTTT

J: TRBJ2-4
D: .
V: TRBV28
size: .
CDR3: CASMGRQAHTFLAKNIQYF
DNA: TGTGCCAGCATGGGTAGGCAGGCTCATACCTTTCTAGCCAAAAACATTCAGTACTTC

J: TRBJ2-3
D: .
V: TRBV7-9
size: .
CDR3: CASSLTKETDTQYF
DNA: TGTGCCAGCAGCTTAACCAAAGAGACAGATACGCAGTATTTT

J: TRBJ2-7
D: .
V: TRBV6-5
size: few
CDR3: CASSYSAGRADEQYF
DNA: TGTGCCAGCAGTTACTCGGCAGGGCGCGCGGACGAGCAGTACTTC

J: TRBJ1-5
D: .
V: TRBV10-2
size: .
CDR3: CASSDPARRGQPQHF
DNA: TGCGCCAGCAGTGACCCAGCCAGGCGGGGTCAGCCCCAGCATTTT

J: TRBJ2-7
D: .
V: TRBV4-3
size: .
CDR3: CASSQDFQTYEQYF
DNA: TGCGCCAGCAGCCAAGATTTCCAGACCTACGAGCAGTACTTC

J: TRBJ1-6
D: TRBD1
V: TRBV6-5
size: once
CDR3: CASSYSLDRGGSPLHF
DNA: TGTGCCAGCAGTTACTCGTTGGACAGGGGTGGATCACCCCTCCACTTT

J: TRBJ1-1
D: TRBD1
V: TRBV19
size: .
CDR3: CASSIDRGREAFF
DNA: TGTGCCAGTAGTATAGATAGGGGGCGCGAGGCTTTCTTT

J: TRBJ2-3
D: .
V: TRBV7-3
size: .
CDR3: CASSFGGAYTDTQYF
DNA: TGTGCCAGCAGCTTCGGGGGAGCCTACACAGATACGCAGTATTTT

J: TRBJ1-1
D: TRBD1
V: TRBV20-1
size: .
CDR3: CSASEGANTEAFF
DNA: TGCAGTGCTAGTGAGGGGGCGAACACTGAAGCTTTCTTT

J: TRBJ2-1
D: TRBD2
V: TRBV4-2
size: few
CDR3: CASSPGSPGTSGIGAYNEQFF
DNA: TGTGCCAGCAGCCCCGGGAGCCCCGGGACTAGCGGGATAGGGGCCTACAATGAGCAGTTCTTC

J: TRBJ1-3
D: .
V: TRBV7-2
size: .
CDR3: CASSLPLVDTIYF
DNA: TGTGCCAGCAGCTTACCTCTGGTAGACACCATATATTTT

J: TRBJ1-3
D: .
V: TRBV5-1
size: once
CDR3: CASRGGELRGTIYF
DNA: TGCGCCAGCCGCGGGGGAGAGTTACGGGGCACCATATATTTT

J: TRBJ2-1
D: TRBD2
V: TRBV15
size: once
CDR3: CATSRGRTSGKDNEQFF
DNA: TGTGCCACCAGCAGAGGACGAACTAGCGGGAAAGACAATGAGCAGTTCTTC

J: TRBJ1-1
D: TRBD1
V: TRBV5-4
size: .
CDR3: CASSPDRAVQTEAFF
DNA: TGTGCCAGCAGCCCAGACAGGGCGGTTCAGACTGAAGCTTTCTTT

J: TRBJ1-2
D: .
V: TRBV2
size: .
CDR3: CASTTDYGYTF
DNA: TGTGCCAGCACTACAGACTATGGCTACACCTTC

J: TRBJ2-2
D: TRBD1
V: TRBV7-8
size: .
CDR3: CASSLQTGANTGELFF
DNA: TGTGCCAGCAGCTTACAGACAGGGGCAAACACCGGGGAGCTGTTTTTT

J: TRBJ2-1
D: TRBD2
V: TRBV4-1
size: .
CDR3: CASSQVVLAGGRLGANEQFF
DNA: TGCGCCAGCAGCCAAGTTGTGCTAGCGGGGGGTCGATTAGGTGCCAATGAGCAGTTCTTC

J: TRBJ1-1
D: TRBD1
V: TRBV5-1
size: .
CDR3: CASTSGTGNTEAFF
DNA: TGCGCCAGCACATCCGGGACAGGGAACACTGAAGCTTTCTTT

J: TRBJ1-4
D: .
V: TRBV18
size: .
CDR3: CASSSGGEKLFF
DNA: TGTGCCAGCTCATCGGGAGGTGAAAAACTGTTTTTT

J: TRBJ1-2
D: .
V: TRBV5-4
size: .
CDR3: CASSPSGRNFGYTF
DNA: TGTGCCAGCAGCCCCTCGGGGAGGAACTTCGGCTACACCTTC

J: TRBJ2-2
D: .
V: TRBV19
size: .
CDR3: CASSIGQANTGELFF
DNA: TGTGCCAGTAGTATTGGGCAGGCGAACACCGGGGAGCTGTTTTTT

J: TRBJ1-2
D: TRBD1
V: TRBV6-5
size: .
CDR3: CASKPDRDVGGYTF
DNA: TGTGCCAGCAAGCCAGACAGGGATGTAGGCGGCTACACCTTC

J: TRBJ1-2
D: TRBD1
V: TRBV28
size: .
CDR3: CASSHLLDGTVGGYTF
DNA: TGTGCCAGCAGTCATTTACTCGACGGGACAGTGGGTGGCTACACCTTC

J: TRBJ1-4
D: TRBD1
V: TRBV4-3
size: .
CDR3: CASSQSDRRNEKLFF
DNA: TGCGCCAGCAGCCAATCGGACAGGCGAAATGAAAAACTGTTTTTT